The rows below give T cell receptor beta chains drawn from one sample of a study of neurological immune-mediated disorders. Using its own MiXCR run on the 5' RACE reads, TCRdb lists one record per CDR3 protein. The sample holds roughly 32,000 distinct CDR3 sequences, 4.5% to 7% seen once. Sequenced: CD4+ T cells from blood. The receptors were sampled from a woman in her forties or fifties in good health. Both conserved end residues are part of each CDR3. A D gene is named only where the DNA matches it firmly. Clone size appears in some rows only: once, few, many, or a class for an expanded clone.

D: .; size: many; J: TRBJ2-7; V: TRBV7-8; DNA: TGTGCCAGCGGATACAGGGCCTTAGGGCCGCAGTACTTC; CDR3: CASGYRALGPQYF
D: TRBD1; size: many; J: TRBJ1-3; V: TRBV9; DNA: TGTGCCAGCAGCGTAGCGGGACAGGGGAGAACTGGAAACACCATATATTTT; CDR3: CASSVAGQGRTGNTIYF
D: .; size: many; J: TRBJ1-1; V: TRBV10-3; DNA: TGTGCCATCAGTGAAGGGCAGGGGAACACTGAAGCTTTCTTT; CDR3: CAISEGQGNTEAFF
D: TRBD2; size: many; J: TRBJ2-4; V: TRBV27; DNA: TGTGCCAGCAGTTCCACAAGACTAGCGGGAGCCAAAAACATTCAGTACTTC; CDR3: CASSSTRLAGAKNIQYF
D: .; size: many; J: TRBJ1-4; V: TRBV21-1; DNA: TGTGCCAGCCACGGGTCCACGGAGCGTGCTGAAAAACTGTTTTTT; CDR3: CASHGSTERAEKLFF
D: TRBD1; size: many; J: TRBJ2-2; V: TRBV25-1; DNA: TGTGCCAGCAGTGGCAGGGGGCCCGGGGAGCTGTTTTTT; CDR3: CASSGRGPGELFF
D: .; size: many; J: TRBJ2-1; V: TRBV5-1; DNA: TGCGCCAGCACCCCGAGCGCTTTAAGTTACAATGAGCAGTTCTTC; CDR3: CASTPSALSYNEQFF
D: .; size: many; J: TRBJ2-7; V: TRBV18; DNA: TGTGCCAGCTCACAGCCTGGCTACGAGCAGTACTTC; CDR3: CASSQPGYEQYF
D: .; size: medium-sized; J: TRBJ2-2; V: TRBV10-3; DNA: TGTGCCATCACCCAAACTCCAAACACCGGGGAGCTGTTTTTT; CDR3: CAITQTPNTGELFF
D: TRBD2; size: many; J: TRBJ2-1; V: TRBV7-2; DNA: TGTGCCAGCAGCTTAGTGGCGCAGTGGGCTAGCGGGAGCCATGAGCAGTTCTTC; CDR3: CASSLVAQWASGSHEQFF
D: .; size: many; J: TRBJ2-5; V: TRBV24-1; DNA: TGTGCCACCCCCGATACACCGCTGGGGACCCAGTACTTC; CDR3: CATPDTPLGTQYF
D: .; size: few; J: TRBJ2-2; V: TRBV27; DNA: TGTGCCAGCAGTTTTTTTGGTAACACCGGGGAGCTGTTTTTT; CDR3: CASSFFGNTGELFF
D: .; size: .; J: TRBJ2-1; V: TRBV20-1; DNA: TGCAGTGCTATTGGGGACCAAAACAATGAGCAGTTCTTC; CDR3: CSAIGDQNNEQFF
D: TRBD2; size: many; J: TRBJ2-7; V: TRBV28; DNA: TGTGCCAGCAGCGAGCGGGGATCCTACGAGCAGTACTTC; CDR3: CASSERGSYEQYF
D: TRBD1; size: many; J: TRBJ2-3; V: TRBV10-3; DNA: TGTGCCATCAGTGACGCGACAGGGTCCGATACGCAGTATTTT; CDR3: CAISDATGSDTQYF
D: TRBD2; size: many; J: TRBJ2-3; V: TRBV2; DNA: TGTGCCAGCAAATTAGCGGGGACCTCTAGCACAGATACGCAGTATTTT; CDR3: CASKLAGTSSTDTQYF
D: TRBD1; size: many; J: TRBJ2-7; V: TRBV7-8; DNA: TGTGCCAGCAGCTTAATGACAGGGCCTCACGAGCAGTACTTC; CDR3: CASSLMTGPHEQYF
D: TRBD1; size: many; J: TRBJ2-1; V: TRBV5-1; DNA: TGCGCCAGCAGCCCGGCCGGGACAGGGTCTGATGAGCAGTTCTTC; CDR3: CASSPAGTGSDEQFF